Presented here are 11 T cell receptor beta chains from one specimen sequenced in a study of T-cell reconstitution after alpha-beta-depleted transplantation in children. During its preparation, the TCRbeta library received unique molecular identifiers. TCRdb redid the calling of the PCR reads with MiXCR, one entry per CDR3 protein. In the table there are hundreds of thousands of distinct CDR3 sequences, under 25% of which are singletons. The starting material was PBMCs, mostly from graft donor cells, obtained 360 days after TCRalphabeta/CD19-depleted stem cell transplant. The receptors derive from a boy less than two years old who had a stem cell transplant for acute myeloid leukemia, so the T cells may come from the graft donor.

This clonotype was detected many times. The J gene is TRBJ2-3, the V gene TRBV12-3 or TRBV12-4; D remains ambiguous. This CDR3 is 12 amino acids long. V dropped 2 bases and J dropped 7 bases, with 7 bases sitting between them. The CDR3 DNA sequence: TGTGCCAGCAGTTTATCGGCTAATACGCAGTATTTT. It is translated as CASSLSANTQYF.

The chain carries TRBV21-1 and TRBJ2-1; the table assigns TRBD2, which was not confirmed against the DNA. TRBV21-1 is a known pseudogene. The CDR3 is 15 residues long. Here the CDR3 DNA reads TGTGCCAGCAGCAATGGGAGTACCCCCTACAATGAGCAGTTCTTC. As protein: CASSNGSTPYNEQFF.

The table lists this clonotype with many counts. The chain couples TRBV12-3 or TRBV12-4 to TRBJ2-1; unclear D gene. V was clipped by 1 base and J by 7 bases, with 11 bases between them. The CDR3 has 14 residues. CDR3 DNA sequence: TGTGCCAGCAGTTTAGAACGGGTGCGGAATGAGCAGTTCTTC. This gives the protein CASSLERVRNEQFF.

The chain uses TRBV7-9 and TRBJ1-2; TRBD1 is a possible D gene (6 bases). V was pared by 5 bases and J by 6 bases, with 13 bases between. Germline V gene sequence: CDR1 SEHNR, CDR2 FQNEAQ (reference sequence). The CDR3 loop spans 13 amino acids. CDR3 sequence (DNA): TGTGCCAGCAGCCGACAGGTTTGGGATGGCTACACCTTC. It is translated as CASSRQVWDGYTF.

This chain uses TRBV27 with TRBJ2-1; TRBD1 or TRBD2 may be the D gene (5 bases each). V lost 5 bases and J lost 12, with 17 bases in between. CDR1 is MNHEY and CDR2 is SMNVEV in the germline V gene (reference sequence). The CDR3 has 13 residues. CDR3 bases: TGTGCCAGCAGTGGGAACTCCAGGGAGCCGCAGTTCTTC. This translates into CASSGNSREPQFF.

The chain joins TRBV7-2 to TRBJ2-4; possibly TRBD1 or TRBD2 for D (6 bases each). Germline assignment: CDR1 SGHTA and CDR2 FQGNSA. V lost 0 bases to trimming and J lost 5 bases, with 8 bases between them. The CDR3 covers 14 residues. CDR3 residues: CASSLARGENIQYF. The CDR3 DNA sequence: TGTGCCAGCAGCTTAGCAAGGGGGGAAAACATTCAGTACTTC.

Only a few counts were recorded for this clonotype. Given a much more abundant clone one base away, this may be a read error. The genes are TRBV12-3 or TRBV12-4 and TRBJ1-1, with 9 bases aligning to TRBD1. V gave up 6 bases and J gave up 1 base; unmatched junction bases: 3. The CDR3 covers 14 residues. CDR3 protein: CASRSTGGNTEAFF. As DNA, the CDR3 is TGTGCCAGCAGGTCGACAGGGGGGAACACTGAAGCTTTCTTT.

This clonotype was seen many times. This rearrangement joins TRBV7-9 to TRBJ1-1; maybe TRBD1 (5 bases). CDR3 length: 15 residues. Trimming stripped 1 base from V and 1 base from J, with 10 bases between. The germline V gene has CDR1 SEHNR and CDR2 FQNEAQ (reference sequence). For the CDR3, the DNA is TGTGCCAGCAGCTTAGTTATGGGACGGAACACTGAAGCTTTCTTT. This encodes CASSLVMGRNTEAFF.

The chain carries TRBV6-1 and TRBJ1-2, with 8 nucleotides matching TRBD1. The CDR3 contains 17 residues. The germline gives CDR1 MNHNS, CDR2 SASEGT. The V segment lost 2 bases and the J segment 4 bases; nucleotides outside the gene matches: 12. The CDR3 region is CASSERDRQTYPYGYTF. CDR3 bases: TGTGCCAGCAGTGAACGGGACAGGCAAACCTACCCCTATGGCTACACCTTC.

At least ten counts were recorded for this clonotype. This chain connects TRBV5-1 to TRBJ2-1, with D perhaps matching TRBD2 (6 bases). The CDR3 is 14 amino acids. Germline-derived CDR1 and CDR2 are SGHRS and YFSETQ. Trimming removed 0 bases at V and 5 bases at J, with 9 bases between. CDR3 bases: TGCGCCAGCAGCTTGGGGACTACAGACAATGAGCAGTTCTTC. Translation: CASSLGTTDNEQFF.

The chain recombines TRBV7-9 with TRBJ1-1; 8 bases align to TRBD1. The CDR3 covers 15 residues. CDR1 SEHNR and CDR2 FQNEAQ come from the germline V gene (reference sequence). After removal of 4 bases from V and 3 bases from J, the junction contained 7 bases not matched to a gene. The CDR3, as DNA: TGTGCCAGCAGCTCTGGACAGGGTCGGGACACTGAAGCTTTCTTT. It encodes CASSSGQGRDTEAFF.